This T cell receptor (beta chain) comes out of a study of cytomegalovirus exposure and HLA in healthy donors. Study overall: Previous work identified 100 million or so unique TCR beta sequences from 150 million to 200 million T cells.

The germline V gene encodes CDR1 MNHNS and CDR2 SASEGT. Trimming stripped 2 bases from V and 7 bases from J, with 20 bases between. The CDR3 extends over 16 amino acids. Study observations and caveats: TCR beta V- and J-gene trimming was later associated with a missense DCLRE1C variant. An analysis was carried out later, and it reportedly showed fewer N-insertions in an Asian-associated ancestry cluster than the approximately 710-donor mean.

This clone has a single count. Its antigen is undetermined. PCR was performed using 60 Vbeta and 13 Jbeta primers. Only in-frame clones appear in the TCRdb table, and some are missing; sequencing was by immunoSEQ multiplex PCR. The data contain more than 150,000 clones, more than 75% of them seen just once; the ten biggest clones take up about 1.5%. The material sequenced was PBMCs. This sequence joins TRBV6-1 and TRBJ1-2; a possible D gene is TRBD1 (6 bases). The source is a male donor in good health and CMV-seronegative. The DNA of the CDR3 is TGTGCCAGCAGTGAAAGGGGGGGGATGTATAGGGGTGGCTACACCTTC. Protein product: CASSERGGMYRGGYTF.